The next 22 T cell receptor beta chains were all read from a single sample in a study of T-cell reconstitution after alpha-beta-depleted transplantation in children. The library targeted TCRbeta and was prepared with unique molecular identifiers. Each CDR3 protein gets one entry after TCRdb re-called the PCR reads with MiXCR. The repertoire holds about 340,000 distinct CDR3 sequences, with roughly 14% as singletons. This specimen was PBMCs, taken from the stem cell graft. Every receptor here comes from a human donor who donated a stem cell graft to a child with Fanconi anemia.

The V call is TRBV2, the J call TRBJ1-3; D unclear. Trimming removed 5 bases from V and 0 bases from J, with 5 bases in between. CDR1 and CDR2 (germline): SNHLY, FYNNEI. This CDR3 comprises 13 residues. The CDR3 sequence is CASSITSGNTIYF. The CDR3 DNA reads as TGTGCCAGCAGTATTACCTCTGGAAACACCATATATTTT. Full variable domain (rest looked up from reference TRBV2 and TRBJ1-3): EPEVTQTPSHQVTQMGQEVILRCVPISNHLYFYWYRQILGQKVEFLVSFYNNEISEKSEIFDDQFSVERPDGSNFTLKIRSTKLEDSAMYFCASSITSGNTIYFGEGSWLTVV.

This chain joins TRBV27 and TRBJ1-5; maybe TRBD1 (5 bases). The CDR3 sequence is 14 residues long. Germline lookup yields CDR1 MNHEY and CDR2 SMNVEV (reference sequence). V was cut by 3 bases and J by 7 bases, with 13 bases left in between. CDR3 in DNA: TGTGCCAGCAGTTTGGTCGGGGGGGTGCAGCCCCAGCATTTT. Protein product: CASSLVGGVQPQHF.

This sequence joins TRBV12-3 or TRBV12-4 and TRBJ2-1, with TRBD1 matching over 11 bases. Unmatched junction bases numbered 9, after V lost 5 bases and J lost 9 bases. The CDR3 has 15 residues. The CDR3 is CASSTSRTGGIEQFF. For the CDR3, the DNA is TGTGCCAGCAGTACGTCAAGGACAGGGGGCATTGAGCAGTTCTTC.

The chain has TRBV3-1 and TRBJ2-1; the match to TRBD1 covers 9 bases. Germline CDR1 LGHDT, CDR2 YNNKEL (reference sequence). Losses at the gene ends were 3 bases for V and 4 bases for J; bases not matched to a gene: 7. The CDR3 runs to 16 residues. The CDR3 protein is CASSHPRQGVYNEQFF. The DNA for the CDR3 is TGTGCCAGCAGCCATCCTCGACAGGGGGTATACAATGAGCAGTTCTTC.

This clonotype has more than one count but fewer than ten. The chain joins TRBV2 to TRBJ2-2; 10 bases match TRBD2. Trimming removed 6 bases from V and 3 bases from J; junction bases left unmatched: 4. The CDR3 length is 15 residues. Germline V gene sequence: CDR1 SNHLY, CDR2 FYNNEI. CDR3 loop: CASRQAGGHTGELFF. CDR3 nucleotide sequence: TGTGCCAGCAGGCAAGCGGGGGGGCACACCGGGGAGCTGTTTTTT.

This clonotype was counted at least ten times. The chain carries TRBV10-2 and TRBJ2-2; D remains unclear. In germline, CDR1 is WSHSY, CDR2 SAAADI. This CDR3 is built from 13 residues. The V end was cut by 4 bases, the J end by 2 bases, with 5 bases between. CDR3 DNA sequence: TGCGCCAGCAGTGTCTATAACACCGGGGAGCTGTTTTTT. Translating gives CASSVYNTGELFF.

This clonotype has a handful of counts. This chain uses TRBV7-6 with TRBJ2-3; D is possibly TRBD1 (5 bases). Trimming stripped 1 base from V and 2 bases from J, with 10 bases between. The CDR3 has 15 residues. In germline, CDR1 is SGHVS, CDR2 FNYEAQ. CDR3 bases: TGTGCCAGCAGCTTAGGAGTGGGGCTCACAGATACGCAGTATTTT. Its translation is CASSLGVGLTDTQYF.

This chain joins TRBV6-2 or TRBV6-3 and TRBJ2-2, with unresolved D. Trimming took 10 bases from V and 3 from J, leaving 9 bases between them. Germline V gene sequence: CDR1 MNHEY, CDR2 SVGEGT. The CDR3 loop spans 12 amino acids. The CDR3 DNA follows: TGTGCCACGGCCTTTGACACCGGGGAGCTGTTTTTT. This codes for CATAFDTGELFF.

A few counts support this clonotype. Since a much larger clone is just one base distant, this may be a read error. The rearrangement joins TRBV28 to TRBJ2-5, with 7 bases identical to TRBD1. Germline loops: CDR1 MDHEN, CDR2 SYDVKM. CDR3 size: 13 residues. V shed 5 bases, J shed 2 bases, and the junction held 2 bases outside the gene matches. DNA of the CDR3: TGTGCCAGCAGTGCCAGGGGGCAAGAGACCCAGTACTTC. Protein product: CASSARGQETQYF.

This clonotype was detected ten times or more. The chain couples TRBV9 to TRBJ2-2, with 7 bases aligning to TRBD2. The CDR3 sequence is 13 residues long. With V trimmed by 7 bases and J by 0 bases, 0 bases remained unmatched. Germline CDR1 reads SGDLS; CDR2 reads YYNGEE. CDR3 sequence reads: CASGGANTGELFF. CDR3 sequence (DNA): TGTGCCAGCGGGGGGGCGAACACCGGGGAGCTGTTTTTT.

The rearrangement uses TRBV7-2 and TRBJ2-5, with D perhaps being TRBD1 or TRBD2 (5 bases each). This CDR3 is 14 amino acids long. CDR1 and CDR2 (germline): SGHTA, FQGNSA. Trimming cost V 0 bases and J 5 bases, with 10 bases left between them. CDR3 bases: TGTGCCAGCAGCTTAGCTTCAGGGACGGAGACCCAGTACTTC. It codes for CASSLASGTETQYF.

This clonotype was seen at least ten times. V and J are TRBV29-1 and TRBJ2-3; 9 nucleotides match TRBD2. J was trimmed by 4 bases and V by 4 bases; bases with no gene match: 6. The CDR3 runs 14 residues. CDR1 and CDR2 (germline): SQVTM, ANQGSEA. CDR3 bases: TGCAGCGTTGGGGCTAGCGGGGAATCAGATACGCAGTATTTT. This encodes CSVGASGESDTQYF.

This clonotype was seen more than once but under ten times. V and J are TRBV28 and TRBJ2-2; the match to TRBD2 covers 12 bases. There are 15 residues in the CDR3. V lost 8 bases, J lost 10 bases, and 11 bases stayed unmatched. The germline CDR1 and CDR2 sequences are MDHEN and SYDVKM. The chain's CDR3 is CASGPPLAGGPELFF. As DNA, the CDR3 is TGTGCCAGCGGCCCCCCTCTAGCGGGGGGGCCGGAGCTGTTTTTT.

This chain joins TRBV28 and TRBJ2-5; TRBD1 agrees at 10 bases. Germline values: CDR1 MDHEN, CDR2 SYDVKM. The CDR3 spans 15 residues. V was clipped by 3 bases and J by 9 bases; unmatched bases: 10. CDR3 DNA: TGTGCCAGCAGTTTGGGACAGGGGCCGTTCGGGTCCCAGTACTTC. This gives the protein CASSLGQGPFGSQYF.

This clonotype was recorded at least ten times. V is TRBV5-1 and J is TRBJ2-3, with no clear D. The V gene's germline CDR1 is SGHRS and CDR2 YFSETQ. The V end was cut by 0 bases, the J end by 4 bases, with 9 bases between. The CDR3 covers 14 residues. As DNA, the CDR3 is TGCGCCAGCAGCTTGGGCCAAGTATCAGATACGCAGTATTTT. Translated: CASSLGQVSDTQYF. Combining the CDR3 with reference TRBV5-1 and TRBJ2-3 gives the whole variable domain KAGVTQTPRYLIKTRGQQVTLSCSPISGHRSVSWYQQTPGQGLQFLFEYFSETQRNKGNFPGRFSGRQFSNSRSEMNVSTLELGDSALYLCASSLGQVSDTQYFGPGTRLTVL.

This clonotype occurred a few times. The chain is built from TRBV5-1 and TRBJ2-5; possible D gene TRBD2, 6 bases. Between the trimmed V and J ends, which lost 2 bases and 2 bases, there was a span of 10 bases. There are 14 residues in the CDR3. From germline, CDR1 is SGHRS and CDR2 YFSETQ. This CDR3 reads CASSFGTLQETQYF. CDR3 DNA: TGCGCCAGCAGCTTCGGGACTTTACAAGAGACCCAGTACTTC.

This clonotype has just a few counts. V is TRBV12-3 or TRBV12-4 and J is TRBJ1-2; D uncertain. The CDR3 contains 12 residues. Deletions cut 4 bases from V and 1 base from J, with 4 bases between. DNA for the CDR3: TGTGCCAGCAGTTACAGTAACTATGGCTACACCTTC. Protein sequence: CASSYSNYGYTF.

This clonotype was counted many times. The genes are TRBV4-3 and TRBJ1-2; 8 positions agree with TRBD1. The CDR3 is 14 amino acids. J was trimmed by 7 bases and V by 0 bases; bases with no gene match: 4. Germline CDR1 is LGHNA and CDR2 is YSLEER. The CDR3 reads CASSQETTGAGYTF. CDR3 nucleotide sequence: TGCGCCAGCAGCCAAGAAACGACAGGGGCTGGCTACACCTTC.

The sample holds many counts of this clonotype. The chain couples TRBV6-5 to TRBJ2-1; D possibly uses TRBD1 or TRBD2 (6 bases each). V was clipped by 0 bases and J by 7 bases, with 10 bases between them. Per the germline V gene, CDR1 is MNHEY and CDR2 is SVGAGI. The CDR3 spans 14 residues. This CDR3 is CASSYSTGRNEQFF. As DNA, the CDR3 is TGTGCCAGCAGTTACTCTACAGGGAGGAATGAGCAGTTCTTC.

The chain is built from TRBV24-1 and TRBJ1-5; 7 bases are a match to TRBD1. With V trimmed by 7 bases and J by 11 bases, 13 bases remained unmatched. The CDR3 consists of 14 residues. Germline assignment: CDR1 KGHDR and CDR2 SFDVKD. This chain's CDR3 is CATRPGRLQGSQHF. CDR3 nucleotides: TGTGCCACCAGACCCGGCCGATTACAGGGGTCCCAGCATTTT.

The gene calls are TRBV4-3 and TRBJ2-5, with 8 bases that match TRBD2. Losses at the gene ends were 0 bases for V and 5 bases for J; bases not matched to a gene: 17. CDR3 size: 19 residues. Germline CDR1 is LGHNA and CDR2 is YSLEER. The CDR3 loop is CASSQEAPAGALRRETQYF. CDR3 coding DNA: TGCGCCAGCAGCCAAGAAGCCCCAGCGGGGGCCCTCAGGAGGGAGACCCAGTACTTC.

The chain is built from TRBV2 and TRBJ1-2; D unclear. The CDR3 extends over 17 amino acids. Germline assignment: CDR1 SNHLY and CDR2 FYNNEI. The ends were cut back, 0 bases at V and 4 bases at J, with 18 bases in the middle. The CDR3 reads CASSEAFSPEPVYGYTF. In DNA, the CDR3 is TGTGCCAGCAGTGAAGCATTTTCCCCGGAACCGGTCTATGGCTACACCTTC.